This TCR beta chain was found in a study of molecular identifiers for immune sequencing clone quantification. This clonotype was found a few times. CDR1 is MNHEY, CDR2 SVGAGI, per germline. This CDR3 contains 15 residues. Trimming removed 3 bases from V and 6 bases from J; junction bases left unmatched: 5. One entry per CDR3 protein results from TCRdb running MiXCR on the PCR reads. The sample holds about 630,000 distinct CDR3 sequences, around 25% seen once. This chain connects TRBV6-5 to TRBJ2-2; TRBD2 matches at 9 bases. The origin of this receptor is a human donor in good health. Some libraries in this study had Jurkat cell RNA spiked in. The sequenced sample was naive CD8+ T cells from blood, with Jurkat cell RNA spiked in. This sample's subset: FACS-sorted CD8+CD4-CCR7+CD45RA+ naive T cells. Here the CDR3 DNA reads TGTGCCAGCAGTTATGCGCGGGAGGGGGCCGGGGAGCTGTTTTTT. Its translation: CASSYAREGAGELFF.